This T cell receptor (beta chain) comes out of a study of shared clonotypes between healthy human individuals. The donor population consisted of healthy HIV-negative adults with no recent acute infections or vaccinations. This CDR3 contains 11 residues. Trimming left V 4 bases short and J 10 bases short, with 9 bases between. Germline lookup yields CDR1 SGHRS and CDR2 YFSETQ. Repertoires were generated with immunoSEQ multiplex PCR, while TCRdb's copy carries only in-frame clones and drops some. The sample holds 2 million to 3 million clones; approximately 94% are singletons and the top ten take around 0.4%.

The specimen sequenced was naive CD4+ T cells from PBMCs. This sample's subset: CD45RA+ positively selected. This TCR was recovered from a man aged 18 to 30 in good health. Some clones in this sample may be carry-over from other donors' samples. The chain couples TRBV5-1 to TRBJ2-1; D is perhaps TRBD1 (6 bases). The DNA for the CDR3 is TGCGCCAGCAGCACCGGGACAGAGCAGTTCTTC. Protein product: CASSTGTEQFF.